One sample yielded the 14 T cell receptor beta chains listed below, sequenced in a study of T cells in placental villitis. This was the immunoSEQ v4 assay. Clones were sequenced by immunoSEQ multiplex PCR, and TCRdb holds only the in-frame ones, with some missing. The table records some 1,600 clones, around 82% of them present only once. Their recognized antigens are unknown. Study findings and constraints: Villitis of unknown etiology placentae had higher clonality than controls, median about 0.059 versus 0.0061.

The sequenced material came from placental tissue containing maternal and fetal cells. These receptors all come from a human patient with villitis of unknown etiology; the placental T cells may come from both mother and fetus.

This clone has more than one count but fewer than ten. This chain connects TRBV5-4 to TRBJ2-3, with 8 bases that match TRBD2. The J segment lost 6 bases and the V segment lost 1 base, leaving 7 bases of the junction unmatched. CDR1 SGHNT and CDR2 YYREEE come from the germline V gene (reference sequence). The CDR3 is 15 residues long. CDR3: CASSLWAGGSDTQYF. CDR3 DNA: TGTGCCAGCAGCTTGTGGGCGGGGGGATCGGATACGCAGTATTTT.

The V gene is TRBV10-3, the J gene TRBJ1-1; tentative D call: TRBD1 (6 bases). The CDR3 consists of 14 residues. V was clipped by 4 bases and J by 1 base, with 10 bases between them. CDR1 and CDR2 (germline): ENHRY, SYGVKD. The CDR3 region has the DNA TGTGCCATCAGTGCGGGGACACAGAACACTGAAGCTTTCTTT. It codes for CAISAGTQNTEAFF.

As concerns this clone: This sample also contains other DNA sequences that code for the same CDR3. The chain has TRBV18 and TRBJ1-1; D remains ambiguous. Trimming shortened V by 1 base and J by 3 bases, and 9 bases separated the two germline ends. Germline V gene sequence: CDR1 KGHSH, CDR2 LQKENI. CDR3 length: 14 amino acids. The CDR3, as DNA: TGTGCCAGCTCACCACTGGGGTTTGACACTGAAGCTTTCTTT. Translated: CASSPLGFDTEAFF.

The chain employs TRBV29-1 and TRBJ2-7; D tentatively fits TRBD1 or TRBD2 (7 bases each). Germline-derived CDR1 and CDR2 are SQVTM and ANQGSEA. Trimming left V 0 bases short and J 4 bases short, with 16 bases between. This CDR3 has 15 amino acids. The CDR3 protein is CSVEDGRDRRYEQYF. Here the CDR3 DNA reads TGCAGCGTTGAAGATGGGAGGGACAGACGTTACGAGCAGTACTTC.

The sample holds one count of this clone. The chain uses TRBV5-1 and TRBJ1-4; no firm D call. Trimming left V 0 bases short and J 2 bases short, with 8 bases between. Germline assignment: CDR1 SGHRS and CDR2 YFSETQ. This CDR3 spans 15 amino acids. The CDR3 spells CASSLDPGTNEKLFF. The CDR3 nucleotides are TGCGCCAGCAGCTTGGATCCGGGCACTAATGAAAAACTGTTTTTT.

The chain employs TRBV27 and TRBJ1-1; D unclear. This CDR3 has 14 residues. V lost 3 bases, J lost 0 bases, and 8 bases lay in between. Germline V gene sequence: CDR1 MNHEY, CDR2 SMNVEV (reference sequence). The CDR3, as DNA: TGTGCCAGCAGTTTTCTTACCATGAACACTGAAGCTTTCTTT. The encoded protein is CASSFLTMNTEAFF.

This chain joins TRBV5-1 and TRBJ1-4; D call uncertain. The CDR3 runs 14 residues. V lost 1 base and J 8 bases, leaving 12 bases between the germline ends. Germline CDR1 and CDR2: SGHRS and YFSETQ. The CDR3 reads CASSLSEPGEKLFF. CDR3 nucleotide sequence: TGCGCCAGCAGCTTGTCGGAGCCGGGGGAAAAACTGTTTTTT.

The chain combines TRBV2 with TRBJ2-7, with D perhaps being TRBD1 or TRBD2 (5 bases each). Trimming removed 9 bases at V and 0 bases at J, with 9 bases between. CDR1 is SNHLY and CDR2 is FYNNEI in the germline V gene. The length of the CDR3 is 12 residues. CDR3 amino acids: CASKGSSYEQYF. The CDR3 DNA follows: TGTGCCAGTAAGGGGAGCTCCTACGAGCAGTACTTC.

This sequence joins TRBV28 and TRBJ1-1; TRBD1 might be the D (5 bases). Germline CDR1 reads MDHEN; CDR2 reads SYDVKM. CDR3 size: 17 residues. Trimming shortened V by 4 bases and J by 1 base, and 19 bases separated the two germline ends. CDR3 in amino acids: CASSWGEGAGTNTEAFF. The CDR3 DNA follows: TGTGCCAGCAGTTGGGGGGAGGGCGCAGGGACGAACACTGAAGCTTTCTTT.

The rearrangement joins TRBV6-5 to TRBJ2-7, with TRBD2 as a possible D gene (5 bases). V lost 6 bases, J lost 3 bases, and 18 bases lay in between. This CDR3 contains 15 residues. Germline V gene sequence: CDR1 MNHEY, CDR2 SVGAGI. CDR3 sequence: CASRTTSRGNYEQYF. The CDR3, as DNA: TGTGCCAGCAGGACAACATCACGGGGAAACTACGAGCAGTACTTC.

The chain recombines TRBV5-4 with TRBJ1-1; 9 nucleotides match TRBD1. The V gene end was trimmed by 2 bases and the J gene end by 2 bases; junction bases not matched to a gene: 4. The CDR3 runs to 15 residues. Germline-derived CDR1 and CDR2 are SGHNT and YYREEE (reference sequence). This CDR3 reads CASSFPGQGNTEAFF. The CDR3 nucleotides read TGTGCCAGCAGCTTCCCGGGACAGGGAAACACTGAAGCTTTCTTT.

The chain combines TRBV5-6 with TRBJ2-3; D is ambiguous. Trimming took off 2 bases at V and 3 bases at J, with 4 bases between the two ends. This CDR3 contains 12 residues. The germline CDR1 and CDR2 sequences are SGHDT and YYEEEE. Written as DNA, the CDR3 is TGTGCCAGCAGCTTTGTAACAGATACGCAGTATTTT. This sequence encodes CASSFVTDTQYF. Full variable domain (remainder filled in from reference TRBV5-6 and TRBJ2-3): DAGVTQSPTHLIKTRGQQVTLRCSPKSGHDTVSWYQQALGQGPQFIFQYYEEEERQRGNFPDRFSGHQFPNYSSELNVNALLLGDSALYLCASSFVTDTQYFGPGTRLTVL.

The chain joins TRBV4-1 to TRBJ1-2; maybe TRBD1 (6 bases). This CDR3 comprises 14 residues. Germline V gene lookup returns CDR1 MGHRA and CDR2 YSYEKL. Trimming removed 7 bases at V and 3 bases at J, with 15 bases between. The DNA of the CDR3 is TGCGCCAGCACCCCAGAGGGGGGGCACTATGGCTACACCTTC. Residues: CASTPEGGHYGYTF.

The V gene is TRBV12-3 or TRBV12-4, the J gene TRBJ1-1; no firm D call. The length of the CDR3 is 13 residues. Trimming took 6 bases from V and 8 from J, leaving 16 bases between them. The CDR3 region has the DNA TGTGCCAGCAGCTTAACGGGGTCCTCCGAAGCTTTCTTT. Its protein is CASSLTGSSEAFF.